The clone carrying this T cell receptor beta chain was detected once. Its antigen is currently unknown. V dropped 3 bases and J dropped 3; count of bases not matched to a gene: 9. The CDR3 consists of 16 residues. Germline CDR1 reads LNHDA; CDR2 reads SQIVND (reference sequence). The data stem from a study of cytomegalovirus exposure and HLA in healthy donors. General observations from the study: Analyses of presence/absence relied on an assumption of roughly uniform sequencing depth across donors. Most TCR beta V segments were productive about 90% or about 30% of the time in an earlier analysis.

60 Vbeta and 13 Jbeta primers were used in PCR. TCRdb's copy holds only in-frame clones and misses some; the assay was immunoSEQ multiplex PCR. The sample consists of around 160,000 clones, approximately 80% of them appearing once. The sequence was obtained from a woman aged 40-49 years in good health and CMV-seropositive. The rearrangement uses TRBV19 and TRBJ2-3, with 7 bases aligning to TRBD2. Sample: PBMCs. CDR3 sequence: CASSIGWAGVTDTQYF. The CDR3, as DNA: TGTGCCAGTAGTATTGGGTGGGCGGGAGTAACAGATACGCAGTATTTT.